A single sample gave rise to the 14 T cell receptor beta chains below, sequenced in a study of T cell repertoires in cytomegalovirus infection. These TCRs' antigens remain unknown. TCRdb re-derived calls from the reads in MiXCR, one entry per CDR3 protein. The repertoire includes hundreds of thousands of distinct CDR3 sequences, around 32% of them detected once, and roughly 18% sits in the top ten. This sample comprised cultured PBMCs, obtained from culture after CMV antigen stimulation. The receptors derive from a human donor in good health (CMV status not recorded). Some clones in this sample may be carry-over from other donors' samples.

The genes are TRBV5-4 and TRBJ2-1, with 7 bases identical to TRBD2. The V gene end was trimmed by 7 bases and the J gene end by 4 bases; junction bases not matched to a gene: 2. This CDR3 spans 12 amino acids. Germline V gene data show CDR1 as SGHNT and CDR2 as YYREEE (reference sequence). The CDR3 sequence: CASRGDYNEQFF. Written as DNA, the CDR3 is TGTGCCAGCCGGGGGGATTACAATGAGCAGTTCTTC.

The chain couples TRBV6-1 to TRBJ1-6; 8 bases match TRBD1. CDR3 length: 17 amino acids. V shed 6 bases and J 6 bases; nucleotides not matched to a gene: 13. The germline V gene has CDR1 MNHNS and CDR2 SASEGT. CDR3 amino acids: CASSYLGTTGGNSPLHF. The CDR3 DNA follows: TGTGCCAGCAGCTATCTGGGGACCACAGGGGGTAATTCACCCCTCCACTTT.

This clonotype was detected only a few times. The V call is TRBV7-2, the J call TRBJ2-1; the match to TRBD2 covers 11 bases. Germline CDR1 reads SGHTA; CDR2 reads FQGNSA. V was pared by 2 bases and J by 5 bases, with 17 bases of the junction left unmatched. The CDR3 totals 20 residues. CDR3: CASSLRSRLTSGIGDNEQFF. The CDR3 DNA sequence: TGTGCCAGCAGCTTAAGGTCCCGTTTGACTAGCGGGATCGGGGACAATGAGCAGTTCTTC.

CDR3 amino acids: CASSPVLGGGRAFF. The DNA for the CDR3 is TGTGCCAGCAGCCCCGTTCTAGGGGGGGGGAGAGCTTTCTTT. This rearrangement joins TRBV7-2 to TRBJ1-1; tentatively, D is TRBD1 (6 bases). V lost 5 bases, J lost 10 bases, and 20 bases lay in between. Germline CDR1 reads SGHTA; CDR2 reads FQGNSA. The CDR3 consists of 14 residues.

Only a few counts were recorded for this clonotype. The junction does not match germline at one end; this may be a read error. V gene TRBV7-2 combines with J gene TRBJ2-7, with D possibly TRBD1 on 5 matching bases. Germline CDR1 reads SGHTA; CDR2 reads FQGNSA. The CDR3 loop spans 10 amino acids. CDR3 coding DNA: TGTGCCAGCAGCCGCATCCTGGGGCGCTTC. As protein: CASSRILGRF. The entire variable domain, with the rest obtained from reference TRBV7-2 and TRBJ2-7, is as follows: GAGVSQSPSNKVTEKGKDVELRCDPISGHTALYWYRQSLGQGLEFLIYFQGNSAPDKSGLPSDRFSAERTGGSVSTLTIQRTQQEDSAVYLCASSRILGRFGPGTRLTVT.

In this sample, this clonotype turned up many times. This rearrangement joins TRBV7-9 to TRBJ1-6; no definite D call. The CDR3 spans 16 residues. CDR1 is SEHNR and CDR2 is FQNEAQ in the germline V gene (reference sequence). V lost 2 bases, J lost 11 bases, and 19 bases lay in between. The DNA for the CDR3 is TGTGCCAGCAGCTTAACGTCCAGCGGACCCAAAGCACCCCTCCACTTT. Its protein product is CASSLTSSGPKAPLHF.

This clonotype occurred a few times. The rearrangement links TRBV20-1 to TRBJ1-1; TRBD1 aligns across 8 bases. The germline V gene encodes CDR1 DFQATT and CDR2 SNEGSKA (reference sequence). This CDR3 spans 16 amino acids. The trim removed 5 bases at V and 0 bases at J, leaving 11 bases unmatched. The CDR3 nucleotides read TGCAGTGCTTTGGTGACAGGGGCCTTAATGAACACTGAAGCTTTCTTT. Its translation: CSALVTGALMNTEAFF.

The chain recombines TRBV7-2 with TRBJ1-6, with D hard to call. Germline assignment: CDR1 SGHTA and CDR2 FQGNSA. Trimming took 0 bases from V and 9 from J, leaving 6 bases between them. This CDR3 contains 13 residues. The CDR3 here is CASSLAVISPLHF. The CDR3 nucleotides read TGTGCCAGCAGCTTAGCCGTCATTTCACCCCTCCACTTT.

The J gene is TRBJ2-1, the V gene TRBV4-3; 8 bases fit TRBD2. This CDR3 has 15 residues. The germline V gene has CDR1 LGHNA and CDR2 YSLEER. V shed 1 base and J 6 bases; nucleotides not matched to a gene: 5. CDR3 amino acids: CASSQGLAGLNEQFF. CDR3 bases: TGCGCCAGCAGCCAAGGTCTAGCGGGCCTCAATGAGCAGTTCTTC.

This clonotype has more than one count but fewer than ten. The gene calls are TRBV27 and TRBJ2-7, with a possible D match to TRBD2 (6 bases). The CDR3 is 15 residues long. Germline-derived CDR1 and CDR2 are MNHEY and SMNVEV (reference sequence). V lost 4 bases and J 3 bases, leaving 16 bases between the germline ends. CDR3 region: CASSSPTLEGYEQYF. DNA of the CDR3: TGTGCCAGCAGTTCCCCCACACTGGAGGGCTACGAGCAGTACTTC.

Ten or more counts support this clonotype. J is TRBJ1-2 and V is TRBV7-2; a weak D match, TRBD1 (5 bases). Germline V gene data show CDR1 as SGHTA and CDR2 as FQGNSA. The V end was cut by 7 bases, the J end by 4 bases, with 19 bases between. The CDR3 loop spans 15 amino acids. In DNA, the CDR3 is TGTGCCAGCAACCTAGGGGCTACAGTACTCTATGGCTACACCTTC. It is translated as CASNLGATVLYGYTF.

The sample holds a few counts of this clonotype. The chain carries TRBV7-2 and TRBJ2-7; 8 bases align to TRBD2. The germline CDR1 and CDR2 sequences are SGHTA and FQGNSA. This CDR3 spans 15 amino acids. J gave up 2 bases and V 3 bases, and 6 bases lay outside the gene matches. The DNA for the CDR3 is TGTGCCAGCAGCTTTGAAGGCGGGGGGCCCTACGAGCAGTACTTC. This sequence encodes CASSFEGGGPYEQYF.

This clonotype has just a few counts. The gene calls are TRBV20-1 and TRBJ2-1; 14 bases map to TRBD2. The germline V gene encodes CDR1 DFQATT and CDR2 SNEGSKA (reference sequence). The CDR3 is 16 residues long. The J segment lost 4 bases and the V segment lost 6 bases, leaving 8 bases of the junction unmatched. CDR3 loop: CSAPRGLAGAYNEQFF. CDR3 nucleotide sequence: TGCAGTGCCCCACGGGGACTAGCGGGAGCATACAATGAGCAGTTCTTC.

The rearrangement joins TRBV5-1 to TRBJ1-4; 9 nucleotides align to TRBD1. Germline CDR1 is SGHRS and CDR2 is YFSETQ. CDR3 length: 15 residues. V gave up 5 bases and J gave up 7 bases; unmatched junction bases: 9. Written as DNA, the CDR3 is TGCGCCAGCAGGCGTACAGGGGGCAGGGCTGAAAAACTGTTTTTT. It specifies CASRRTGGRAEKLFF.